The 2 T cell receptor beta chains reported below all come from one sample, sequenced in a study of T cell responses to AZD1222 COVID-19 vaccine. This table comes from immunoSEQ multiplex PCR, and its TCRdb copy is limited to in-frame clones, with some not included. The data contain roughly 140,000 clones, 85% to 95% of them singletons. This sample comprised peripheral blood, obtained after recovery from COVID-19. These receptors all stem from an adult who had recovered from COVID-19.

The chain couples TRBV7-2 to TRBJ2-3; no definite D call. The CDR3 runs 16 residues. V dropped 1 base and J dropped 5 bases, with 16 bases sitting between them. Germline lookup yields CDR1 SGHTA and CDR2 FQGNSA. The CDR3 loop is CASSLGAAQLVDTQYF. Here the CDR3 DNA reads TGTGCCAGCAGCTTAGGGGCAGCCCAGCTCGTAGATACGCAGTATTTT.

The V gene is TRBV27, the J gene TRBJ2-2, with TRBD2 matching over 9 bases. V was pared by 2 bases and J by 6 bases, with 4 bases of the junction left unmatched. CDR3 size: 15 residues. From germline, CDR1 is MNHEY and CDR2 SMNVEV (reference sequence). The CDR3 here is CASSLGGLAPGELFF. The CDR3 nucleotides read TGTGCCAGCAGTTTAGGGGGACTAGCCCCCGGGGAGCTGTTTTTT.